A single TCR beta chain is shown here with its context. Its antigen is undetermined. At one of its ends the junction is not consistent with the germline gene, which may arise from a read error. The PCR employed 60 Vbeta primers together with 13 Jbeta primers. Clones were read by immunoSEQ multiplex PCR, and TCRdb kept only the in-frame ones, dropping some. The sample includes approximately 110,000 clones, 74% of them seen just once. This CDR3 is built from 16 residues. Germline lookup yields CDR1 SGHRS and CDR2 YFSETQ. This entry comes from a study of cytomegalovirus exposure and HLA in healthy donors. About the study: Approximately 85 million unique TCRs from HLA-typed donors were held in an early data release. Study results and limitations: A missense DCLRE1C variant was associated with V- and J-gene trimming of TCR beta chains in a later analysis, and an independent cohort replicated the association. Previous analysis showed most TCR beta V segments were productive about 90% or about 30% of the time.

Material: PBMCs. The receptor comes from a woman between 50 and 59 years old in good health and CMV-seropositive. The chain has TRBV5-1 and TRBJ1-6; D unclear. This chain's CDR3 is CASSLGGSSHNSPLHF. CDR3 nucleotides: TGCGCCAGCAGCTTGGGCGGAAGCTCCCATAATTCACCCCTCCACTTT.